This record concerns one T cell receptor beta chain sequence. No antigen is known for it. Base qualities are not provided; no much larger clone lies one nucleotide away. The sample originates from a study of PD-1 blockade in mismatch repair-deficient tumors (dated by TCRdb to about 2017). Describing the broader study: Between September 2013 and 2016, the trial enrolled 80 to 95 consecutive patients with about a dozen types of mismatch repair-deficient cancer, all of whom had received prior treatment and were progressing. Tumor-associated T cell clones were tracked in the peripheral blood of patients responding to PD-1 blockade by deep sequencing of TCR CDR3 regions.

Receptor amplification or capture employed the immunoSEQ multiplex PCR assay. Drawn from immuneACCESS, this table holds only the in-frame rearrangements with V and J called that TCRdb kept. Clones are partly lost; checked studies trace under half to an unresolved V gene and leave the rest unexplained. This sample is represented by roughly 15,000 clones; roughly 80% of them were singletons. Together, the top ten hold less than 20% of the sample. Results the study describes overall, beyond this receptor: Tumor-resident clones, often undetectable in blood before treatment, expanded rapidly after pembrolizumab and then contracted, generally before radiologic responses.

This specimen's time point label, interpreted: peripheral blood before pembrolizumab. Mismatch repair deficiency was established in every enrolled patient by polymerase chain reaction or immunohistochemistry. A few patients who responded to pembrolizumab therapy underwent TCR sequencing. Pembrolizumab PD-1 blockade was prospectively tested in advanced mismatch repair-deficient cancers, regardless of tissue of origin, in the phase II trial. Serial peripheral blood T cell samples were collected before and at multiple times after starting PD-1 blockade. Blood sampling times were expressed in weeks after the first pembrolizumab dose. This TCR was recovered from an adult with mismatch repair-deficient cancer. The sample was PBMCs, taken before pembrolizumab treatment.

DNA sequence: TGTGCCAGCAGTGTACCCTACAATGAGCAGTTCTTC. The translation is CASSVPYNEQFF. The chain is made from TRBV6-1 and TRBJ2-1, with the D segment identity uncertain. CDR1 and CDR2 were assigned from the germline V gene as MNHNS and SASEGT. Cut back by 4 bases and 2 bases, the V and J ends lie 3 bases apart. From the cysteine through the phenylalanine, the CDR3 covers 12 amino acids. Of the read, only the CDR3 DNA is kept; its 36 bases are in frame from base 1.